The 17 T cell receptor beta chains reported below all come from one sample, sequenced in a study of cytomegalovirus exposure and HLA in healthy donors. The PCR ran on 60 Vbeta and 13 Jbeta primers. Measured with immunoSEQ multiplex PCR; TCRdb has only the in-frame clones, and not every one. In the table there are 150,000 to 160,000 clones, roughly 80% of which are singletons. Sequenced sample: PBMCs. The receptors come from a man younger than 40 in good health and CMV-seropositive.

J is TRBJ1-1 and V is TRBV5-6; tentatively, D is TRBD1 (5 bases). Trimming pared 0 bases from V and 6 bases from J, leaving 15 bases between. Germline CDR1 is SGHDT and CDR2 is YYEEEE. The CDR3 spans 15 residues. CDR3 region: CASSLGGITNAEAFF. The CDR3 DNA follows: TGTGCCAGCAGCTTGGGGGGCATAACAAACGCTGAAGCTTTCTTT.

V usage is TRBV19 and J usage is TRBJ2-1, with 10 bases lining up with TRBD1. The CDR3 has 20 amino acids. Germline V gene data show CDR1 as LNHDA and CDR2 as SQIVND (reference sequence). Losses at the gene ends were 5 bases for V and 1 base for J; bases not matched to a gene: 17. The CDR3 loop is CASSEKAGTGDPVSYNEQFF. DNA for the CDR3: TGTGCCAGTAGTGAAAAGGCCGGGACAGGGGACCCGGTATCCTACAATGAGCAGTTCTTC.

The chain couples TRBV15 to TRBJ2-7, with a weak D call TRBD2 (6 bases). This CDR3 contains 14 residues. V lost 5 bases and J lost 1, with 12 bases in between. Per the germline V gene, CDR1 is LNHNV and CDR2 is YYDKDF (reference sequence). The chain's CDR3 is CATSFRDSSYEQYF. CDR3 nucleotide sequence: TGTGCCACCAGCTTCCGGGACTCTTCCTACGAGCAGTACTTC.

This clone showed up just once. V and J are TRBV9 and TRBJ2-3, with D possibly matching TRBD2 (6 bases). This CDR3 is built from 14 residues. V was pared by 4 bases and J by 5 bases, with 14 bases between. The germline CDR1 and CDR2 sequences are SGDLS and YYNGEE. CDR3 loop: CASSSGRLGDTQYF. In DNA, the CDR3 is TGTGCCAGCAGCTCAGGAAGACTAGGAGATACGCAGTATTTT.

This clone was recorded only once. This sequence joins TRBV9 and TRBJ1-2; TRBD1 matches at 7 bases. The CDR3 contains 14 residues. The germline V gene encodes CDR1 SGDLS and CDR2 YYNGEE. With V trimmed by 0 bases and J by 7 bases, 6 bases remained unmatched. CDR3 sequence (DNA): TGTGCCAGCAGCGTAGACAGGGGCGGGTTTGGCTACACCTTC. It is translated as CASSVDRGGFGYTF. Filled out from reference TRBV9 and TRBJ1-2, the complete variable domain reads DSGVTQTPKHLITATGQRVTLRCSPRSGDLSVYWYQQSLDQGLQFLIQYYNGEERAKGNILERFSAQQFPDLHSELNLSSLELGDSALYFCASSVDRGGFGYTFGSGTRLTVV.

The chain couples TRBV6-5 to TRBJ1-1; the D is unclear. The ends were cut back, 1 base at V and 8 bases at J, with 8 bases in the middle. There are 12 residues in the CDR3. Per the germline V gene, CDR1 is MNHEY and CDR2 is SVGAGI. The CDR3 DNA follows: TGTGCCAGCAGTTACTTGGGCAGCGAAGCTTTCTTT. It encodes CASSYLGSEAFF.

The chain is built from TRBV6-5 and TRBJ1-2; 8 bases are a match to TRBD1. This CDR3 is built from 13 residues. J lost 3 bases, V lost 6 bases, and 3 bases had no gene match. Germline CDR1 MNHEY, CDR2 SVGAGI. For the CDR3, the DNA is TGTGCCAGCAGCCGGGACAGGTACTATGGCTACACCTTC. It encodes CASSRDRYYGYTF.

There are a few counts of this clone. The chain couples TRBV2 to TRBJ1-2, with a possible D match to TRBD1 (5 bases). Trimming removed 5 bases at V and 4 bases at J, with 11 bases between. CDR1 and CDR2 from the germline V gene are SNHLY and FYNNEI. The length of the CDR3 is 13 residues. Written as DNA, the CDR3 is TGTGCCAGCAGTTCAGAAGGGGTCTATGGCTACACCTTC. This codes for CASSSEGVYGYTF.

The V gene is TRBV5-1, the J gene TRBJ1-1; 8 positions agree with TRBD1. CDR3 size: 16 residues. J gave up 0 bases and V 0 bases, and 4 bases lay outside the gene matches. Germline V gene lookup returns CDR1 SGHRS and CDR2 YFSETQ. The CDR3 DNA is TGCGCCAGCAGCTTGGGTACGGGACAGGTGAACACTGAAGCTTTCTTT. Its translation is CASSLGTGQVNTEAFF. The full variable domain, its missing parts supplied by reference TRBV5-1 and TRBJ1-1, is KAGVTQTPRYLIKTRGQQVTLSCSPISGHRSVSWYQQTPGQGLQFLFEYFSETQRNKGNFPGRFSGRQFSNSRSEMNVSTLELGDSALYLCASSLGTGQVNTEAFFGQGTRLTVV.

The chain employs TRBV30 and TRBJ1-3, with TRBD1 matching over 9 bases. Trimming cost V 5 bases and J 2 bases; bases outside gene matches: 10. The CDR3 has 16 residues. Germline CDR1 GTSNPN, CDR2 SVGIG (reference sequence). The CDR3 coding sequence is TGTGCCTGGGACAGGGGGACCCTCAGGACTGGAAACACCATATATTTT. Amino acid sequence: CAWDRGTLRTGNTIYF.

This clone has a handful of counts. This chain joins TRBV19 and TRBJ1-1; D unresolved. In germline, CDR1 is LNHDA, CDR2 SQIVND (reference sequence). This CDR3 is built from 13 residues. The V and J ends lost 5 bases and 7 bases respectively, with 14 bases between them. The CDR3 here is CASSVWLVGEAFF. The CDR3 DNA is TGTGCCAGTAGTGTATGGTTAGTTGGTGAAGCTTTCTTT.

This clone was detected only once. The chain recombines TRBV7-8 with TRBJ2-7; a weak D match, TRBD2 (6 bases). There are 15 residues in the CDR3. The V end lost 1 base, the J end lost 0 bases, and 10 bases lay between the germline ends. From germline, CDR1 is SGHVS and CDR2 FQNEAQ. CDR3 in DNA: TGTGCCAGCAGCTTAGTTGGGAGGAGCTCCTACGAGCAGTACTTC. Translated, it gives CASSLVGRSSYEQYF.

The chain uses TRBV7-3 and TRBJ2-1; 7 bases line up with TRBD1. This CDR3 has 15 residues. From germline, CDR1 is SGHTA and CDR2 FQGTGA. Trimming at V came to 4 bases and at J to 7 bases, leaving 10 bases not matched to a gene. CDR3 coding DNA: TGTGCCAGCAGCTCGGGTAGGGGGCCGAGGAATGAGCAGTTCTTC. Encoded protein: CASSSGRGPRNEQFF.

This clone was seen a single time. The V gene is TRBV7-5, the J gene TRBJ2-7; TRBD2 is taken as the D call from the table, unchecked against the DNA. TRBV7-5 is assigned pseudogene status. The length of the CDR3 is 15 residues. The chain's CDR3 is CSRSAPEGPGYEQYF. CDR3 coding DNA: TGTTCCAGAAGCGCCCCGGAGGGCCCGGGCTACGAGCAGTACTTC.

The chain links TRBV10-3 to TRBJ2-7; D may be TRBD2 (6 bases). In germline, CDR1 is ENHRY, CDR2 SYGVKD. The V end lost 6 bases, the J end lost 1 base, and 13 bases lay between the germline ends. CDR3 length: 14 residues. The DNA for the CDR3 is TGTGCCATCAGCGAGGGAGGCCGGTCCTACGAGCAGTACTTC. Encoded protein: CAISEGGRSYEQYF.

There are a few counts of this clone. The chain uses TRBV13 and TRBJ2-7, with D maybe TRBD1 (6 bases). The CDR3 runs to 15 residues. The germline V and J ends were trimmed by 1 base and 2 bases, with 12 bases remaining between them. Germline CDR1 and CDR2: PRHDT and FYEKMQ (reference sequence). In DNA form, the CDR3 reads TGTGCCAGCAGCTTAGAAGGGGGACCCGCCTACGAGCAGTACTTC. It yields the protein CASSLEGGPAYEQYF.

CDR3 sequence: CAWRPQTSGRAYEQYF. CDR3 DNA: TGTGCCTGGCGACCGCAGACTAGCGGGCGCGCCTACGAGCAGTACTTC. The chain uses TRBV30 and TRBJ2-7; 10 nucleotides line up with TRBD2. V shed 5 bases, J shed 2 bases, and the junction held 12 bases outside the gene matches. CDR1 and CDR2 from the germline V gene are GTSNPN and SVGIG (reference sequence). CDR3 length equals 16 residues.